One TCR beta chain is described in this entry. Its specificity is unknown. These data originate in a study of CD8 T cells in ankylosing spondylitis. Findings and limits, study-wide: Made up of under 10 highly homologous variants, a TCR beta motif appeared characteristic of ankylosing spondylitis blood.

Germline-derived CDR1 and CDR2 are SGHNT and YENEEA. CDR3 length: 14 amino acids. Between the trimmed V and J ends, which lost 1 base and 4 bases, there was a span of 10 bases. One entry per CDR3 protein results from TCRdb running MiXCR on the 5' RACE reads. The profile covers around 91,000 distinct CDR3 sequences, with roughly 8.5% appearing a single time and 30% taken by the ten largest. The clonotype comes from a male donor with ankylosing spondylitis. The chain employs TRBV11-3 and TRBJ1-1; D unresolved. Sequences were obtained from blood, either unsorted or a sorted T cell fraction (not recorded which). CDR3 DNA sequence: TGTGCCAGCAGCTTAGCCCCGGGAACCACTGAAGCTTTCTTT. Protein: CASSLAPGTTEAFF.